The sequence of this T cell receptor beta chain was determined in a study of response to subunit inactivated influenza vaccine. TCRdb used MiXCR to reprocess the RT-PCR reads, holding one entry per CDR3 protein. Of roughly 630,000 distinct CDR3 sequences in the sample, approximately 14% were seen once. Study-wide results and caveats: Authors suggested that a seasonal influenza vaccination recruits few new T cells each time.

This clonotype was seen many times. No antigen is known for it. The source is a man aged 50 to 60 who received an inactivated influenza vaccine. The sample consisted of PBMCs from blood, taken roughly 15 days before vaccination.

CDR3 coding DNA: TGCAGCGTTGGGGCCGGAGGAGAGAGAACCGGGGAGCTGTTTTTT. Translation: CSVGAGGERTGELFF. The V call is TRBV29-1, the J call TRBJ2-2; tentative D call: TRBD2 (5 bases). V was trimmed by 4 bases and J by 5 bases, leaving 17 bases between them. Germline V gene sequence: CDR1 SQVTM, CDR2 ANQGSEA. The CDR3 length is 15 residues.